One sample yielded the 30 T cell receptor beta chains listed below, sequenced in a study of T cells in Graves' hyperthyroidism and ophthalmopathy. Amplified regions were TCR beta CDR3 sequences from RNA transcripts. TCR CDR3 underwent first-round RT-PCR with the HTBI primer set. TCRdb independently ran MiXCR on the multiplex PCR reads; one entry per CDR3 protein. The sample shows under 400,000 distinct CDR3 sequences, 15% of them seen only once. Material for sequencing was blood. These receptors came from a woman aged 55 to 70 with Graves' ophthalmopathy.

The rearrangement uses TRBV19 and TRBJ1-4; 7 positions match TRBD1. Per the germline V gene, CDR1 is LNHDA and CDR2 is SQIVND (reference sequence). CDR3 length: 14 residues. J gave up 8 bases and V 1 base, and 4 bases lay outside the gene matches. The CDR3 spells CASSIAGTAEKLFF. CDR3 DNA: TGTGCCAGTAGTATAGCCGGGACAGCCGAAAAACTGTTTTTT. Drawing the rest from reference TRBV19 and TRBJ1-4, the complete variable domain is DGGITQSPKYLFRKEGQNVTLSCEQNLNHDAMYWYRQDPGQGLRLIYYSQIVNDFQKGDIAEGYSVSREKKESFPLTVTSAQKNPTAFYLCASSIAGTAEKLFFGSGTQLSVL.

Comment on this clonotype: The junction departs from the called germline gene at one end, perhaps through a read error. Written as DNA, the CDR3 is TGCAGTGCCTCCACTTCACTAGCGGGAGGTACAGATACACAGTATTTT. It translates to CSASTSLAGGTDTQYF. The gene calls are TRBV20-1 and TRBJ2-3; TRBD2 matches 12 bases. The germline V gene has CDR1 DFQATT and CDR2 SNEGSKA (reference sequence). CDR3 size: 16 residues.

This clonotype was seen at least ten times. The rearrangement uses TRBV13 and TRBJ1-2; D may be TRBD1 (5 bases). Germline CDR1 is PRHDT and CDR2 is FYEKMQ (reference sequence). This CDR3 is built from 13 residues. The V gene lost 5 bases and the J gene lost 8 bases, with 15 bases spanning the gap. The CDR3 protein is CASSTRASEGYTF. CDR3 sequence (DNA): TGTGCCAGCAGCACCAGGGCTAGTGAGGGCTACACCTTC.

This clonotype appeared many times. The rearrangement joins TRBV28 to TRBJ2-7, with no clear D. CDR3 length equals 16 residues. CDR1 is MDHEN and CDR2 is SYDVKM in the germline V gene. V dropped 5 bases and J dropped 7 bases, with 24 bases sitting between them. The CDR3 DNA follows: TGTGCCAGCAGTAACCCAAGTACCGGGTTTCTCTTAGAGCAGTACTTC. Translation gives CASSNPSTGFLLEQYF.

The rearrangement joins TRBV28 to TRBJ2-7; 9 bases agree with TRBD2. CDR3 length equals 16 residues. J was trimmed by 2 bases and V by 7 bases; bases with no gene match: 12. From germline, CDR1 is MDHEN and CDR2 SYDVKM. The CDR3 DNA is TGTGCCAGCACCGCAGGCGGGGGGGAGGGCACCTACGAGCAGTACTTC. Its translation is CASTAGGGEGTYEQYF.

Ten or more counts support this clonotype. This chain joins TRBV30 and TRBJ1-1; 7 bases map to TRBD1. V was clipped by 3 bases and J by 11 bases; unmatched bases: 15. Germline CDR1 is GTSNPN and CDR2 is SVGIG (reference sequence). The CDR3 extends over 14 amino acids. CDR3 DNA sequence: TGTGCCTGGAGCCTAGACTCCCGAAAGGGGGCGGCTTTCTTT. This codes for CAWSLDSRKGAAFF.

This clonotype was recorded at least ten times. CDR3 coding DNA: TGTGCCAGCAGCATGGACACAAGCTCCTACGAGCAGTACTTC. Translating it yields CASSMDTSSYEQYF. The V gene is TRBV28, the J gene TRBJ2-7, with D possibly TRBD1 on 5 matching bases. V shed 6 bases and J shed 0 bases, with 12 bases lying between them. The germline gives CDR1 MDHEN, CDR2 SYDVKM. This CDR3 has 14 amino acids.

This clonotype was counted between two and nine times. The chain recombines TRBV7-9 with TRBJ2-2; tentative D call: TRBD1 (5 bases). Germline CDR1 and CDR2: SEHNR and FQNEAQ (reference sequence). Trimming cost V 5 bases and J 1 base, with 14 bases left between them. There are 16 residues in the CDR3. This CDR3 reads CASSRVTGKNTGELFF. CDR3 nucleotides: TGTGCCAGCAGCCGGGTAACAGGAAAGAACACCGGGGAGCTGTTTTTT.

This clonotype occurred many times. The chain joins TRBV3-1 to TRBJ2-1; 9 bases match TRBD1. Trimming took 7 bases from V and 8 from J; bases not matched to a gene: 6. The CDR3 totals 13 residues. Germline-derived CDR1 and CDR2 are LGHDT and YNNKEL (reference sequence). The CDR3 DNA reads TGTGCCAGCAACCGGGACAGGGATGATGAGCAGTTCTTC. It codes for CASNRDRDDEQFF.

In this sample, this clonotype turned up many times. V gene TRBV30 combines with J gene TRBJ1-2; 7 bases are a match to TRBD1. Trimming removed 0 bases from V and 8 bases from J; junction bases left unmatched: 15. This CDR3 contains 16 residues. Germline V gene data show CDR1 as GTSNPN and CDR2 as SVGIG (reference sequence). The CDR3 reads CAWSVLRSAGQRGYTF. CDR3 in DNA: TGTGCCTGGAGTGTGCTACGCAGCGCGGGACAGCGGGGCTACACCTTC. Full variable domain (missing parts from reference TRBV30 and TRBJ1-2): SQTIHQWPATLVQPVGSPLSLECTVEGTSNPNLYWYRQAAGRGLQLLFYSVGIGQISSEVPQNLSASRPQDRQFILSSKKLLLSDSGFYLCAWSVLRSAGQRGYTFGSGTRLTVV.

This clonotype was found many times. This chain links TRBV30 with TRBJ2-2, with D unresolved. Germline loops: CDR1 GTSNPN, CDR2 SVGIG (reference sequence). With 4 bases removed from V and 5 bases from J, the gap between germline ends came to 8 bases. This CDR3 has 12 amino acids. The CDR3 nucleotides are TGTGCCTGGATGTACGGGACCGGGGAGCTGTTTTTT. As protein: CAWMYGTGELFF.

In DNA, the CDR3 is TGCGCCAGCAGCTATGAGGGGGGTGGACACGAGCAGTACTTC. Translating gives CASSYEGGGHEQYF. The chain carries TRBV5-1 and TRBJ2-7, with D tentatively TRBD1 or TRBD2 (6 bases each). V dropped 3 bases and J dropped 5 bases, with 15 bases sitting between them. This CDR3 contains 14 residues. Germline CDR1 reads SGHRS; CDR2 reads YFSETQ.

This clonotype was recorded many times. The chain is built from TRBV20-1 and TRBJ2-3, with 14 bases identical to TRBD2. The CDR3 runs to 16 residues. After removal of 5 bases from V and 1 base from J, the junction contained 5 bases not matched to a gene. Per germline, CDR1 DFQATT and CDR2 SNEGSKA (reference sequence). CDR3 coding DNA: TGCAGTGCTCAGGGACTAGCGGGAGTCGGCACAGATACGCAGTATTTT. Translation gives CSAQGLAGVGTDTQYF.

This clonotype was seen many times. The rearrangement links TRBV5-1 to TRBJ1-1; TRBD1 might be the D (5 bases). V dropped 6 bases and J dropped 1 base, with 19 bases sitting between them. From germline, CDR1 is SGHRS and CDR2 YFSETQ. The CDR3 is 16 residues long. CDR3 coding DNA: TGCGCCAGCACCCGGGGGTCAGGAAGGCCGAACACTGAAGCTTTCTTT. Translated: CASTRGSGRPNTEAFF.

Many counts were recorded for this clonotype. In nucleotides, the CDR3 is TGTGCCAGCACCCAACGGCGGTACCAAGAGACCCAGTACTTC. It yields the protein CASTQRRYQETQYF. V and J are TRBV7-8 and TRBJ2-5; D remains ambiguous. From germline, CDR1 is SGHVS and CDR2 FQNEAQ. V dropped 7 bases and J dropped 0 bases, with 12 bases sitting between them. The CDR3 is 14 amino acids.

As for this clonotype: This may stem from a read error, because a much larger clone lies one nucleotide away. The chain uses TRBV2 and TRBJ2-7, with 8 bases that match TRBD2. CDR1 is SNHLY and CDR2 is FYNNEI in the germline V gene. After removal of 5 bases from V and 0 bases from J, the junction contained 9 bases not matched to a gene. CDR3 length: 16 residues. CDR3 sequence (DNA): TGTGCCAGCAGTACGGCTAGCGGGCTGAGCTCCTACGAGCAGTACTTC. This translates into CASSTASGLSSYEQYF.

The V gene is TRBV5-1, the J gene TRBJ1-1; 8 bases line up with TRBD1. CDR1 is SGHRS, CDR2 YFSETQ, per germline. This CDR3 has 14 amino acids. V lost 3 bases, J lost 8 bases, and 9 bases stayed unmatched. CDR3 in DNA: TGCGCCAGCAGCTCTGGCCAGGGGGCTTTCGAAGCTTTCTTT. It encodes CASSSGQGAFEAFF.

This clonotype was observed many times. The CDR3 sequence is CASSRAGKAPSYEQYF. CDR3 sequence (DNA): TGTGCCAGCAGCCGGGCGGGTAAGGCCCCTTCCTACGAGCAGTACTTC. This rearrangement joins TRBV7-8 to TRBJ2-7; D possibly corresponds to TRBD2 (5 bases). With 5 bases removed from V and 1 base from J, the gap between germline ends came to 18 bases. The germline gives CDR1 SGHVS, CDR2 FQNEAQ. The CDR3 length is 16 residues.

Note on this clonotype: A much larger clone sits a single nucleotide away, making a read error possible. The CDR3 ends on some other residue instead of the conserved phenylalanine or tryptophan, so this is likely a read error. The rearrangement links TRBV12-3 or TRBV12-4 to TRBJ2-1; 9 bases agree with TRBD1. The V gene end was trimmed by 6 bases and the J gene end by 3 bases; junction bases not matched to a gene: 12. CDR3 length: 17 amino acids. DNA of the CDR3: TGTGCCAGCAGAGGGACAGGGAAGGCGGGGGACTACAATGAGCAGTTCCTC. It translates to CASRGTGKAGDYNEQFL.

This clonotype has ten or more counts. The rearrangement uses TRBV3-1 and TRBJ2-5; possibly TRBD2 for D (6 bases). This CDR3 has 14 amino acids. Per germline, CDR1 LGHDT and CDR2 YNNKEL (reference sequence). V was cut by 8 bases and J by 0 bases, with 13 bases left in between. The CDR3 loop is CASSRPSDQETQYF. CDR3 nucleotide sequence: TGTGCCAGCTCCCGTCCTAGCGACCAAGAGACCCAGTACTTC.

This clonotype was recorded at least ten times. The rearrangement joins TRBV30 to TRBJ2-4; either TRBD1 or TRBD2 may supply D (5 bases each). The CDR3 loop spans 15 amino acids. The germline V gene encodes CDR1 GTSNPN and CDR2 SVGIG (reference sequence). V shed 2 bases and J shed 4 bases, with 15 bases lying between them. As DNA, the CDR3 is TGTGCCTGGAGTCGACTGGGGGAAGGGAAAAACATTCAGTACTTC. This gives the protein CAWSRLGEGKNIQYF.

The rearrangement uses TRBV12-3 or TRBV12-4 and TRBJ2-1, with 15 bases that match TRBD2. The CDR3 sequence is 17 residues long. The V segment lost 5 bases and the J segment 6 bases; nucleotides outside the gene matches: 8. CDR3 sequence (DNA): TGTGCCAGCAGTCGCTCTGGACTAGCGGGAGGGACCAATGAGCAGTTCTTC. Protein: CASSRSGLAGGTNEQFF.

This clonotype appeared many times. The chain has TRBV6-2 or TRBV6-3 and TRBJ2-3, with TRBD2 matching over 7 bases. This CDR3 region has 15 residues. J was trimmed by 1 base and V by 2 bases; bases with no gene match: 3. From germline, CDR1 is MNHEY and CDR2 SVGEGT. Here the CDR3 reads CASSYQRGGTDTQYF. CDR3 nucleotides: TGTGCCAGCAGTTACCAGCGGGGCGGCACAGATACGCAGTATTTT.

Of note for this clonotype: A much larger clone lies a single base off, so this may be a read error. The chain carries TRBV12-3 or TRBV12-4 and TRBJ2-3; the D is unclear. This CDR3 has 12 residues. V was cut by 7 bases and J by 2 bases, with 7 bases left in between. CDR3 in amino acids: CASIWVTDTQYF. The CDR3 DNA sequence: TGTGCCAGCATTTGGGTCACAGATACGCAGTATTTT.

This clonotype occurred many times. The J gene is TRBJ1-2, the V gene TRBV7-2; TRBD1 aligns across 11 bases. The V and J ends lost 2 bases and 8 bases, in that order; junction bases with no gene match: 7. CDR3 size: 15 residues. Germline V CDR1 and CDR2: SGHTA, FQGNSA. CDR3 DNA sequence: TGTGCCAGCAGCTTATCGGGACAGGGGGGGGCAGGCTACACCTTC. Its translation: CASSLSGQGGAGYTF.

This clonotype was picked up many times. The gene calls are TRBV3-1 and TRBJ2-1; 7 positions match TRBD1. Per germline, CDR1 LGHDT and CDR2 YNNKEL (reference sequence). The CDR3 is made up of 14 amino acids. The ends lost 0 bases at V and 8 bases at J; junction bases unmatched: 4. CDR3 bases: TGTGCCAGCAGCCAAGACAGGGGGAGCGATGAGCAGTTCTTC. Its protein is CASSQDRGSDEQFF.

This clonotype has at least ten counts. The V and J genes are TRBV7-9 and TRBJ2-3; perhaps TRBD2 as D (6 bases). Trimming removed 1 base at V and 2 bases at J, with 16 bases between. Germline lookup yields CDR1 SEHNR and CDR2 FQNEAQ (reference sequence). The CDR3 consists of 17 residues. CDR3 amino acids: CASSLVTGEGNTDTQYF. Here the CDR3 DNA reads TGTGCCAGCAGCTTAGTGACGGGAGAAGGGAACACAGATACGCAGTATTTT.

Of note for this clonotype: A much bigger clone sits one base away, suggesting this may be a read error. The final CDR3 position lacks the conserved phenylalanine or tryptophan, pointing to a likely read error. The chain links TRBV28 to TRBJ2-3; possible D gene TRBD1, 6 bases. V was cut by 3 bases and J by 2 bases, with 9 bases left in between. Looked up from germline, CDR1 is MDHEN and CDR2 is SYDVKM. The CDR3 extends over 14 amino acids. The DNA of the CDR3 is TGTGCCAGCAGTTTGCCAGGGGTCACAGATACGCAGTATTCT. Its protein product is CASSLPGVTDTQYS.

In this sample, this clonotype turned up many times. The V gene is TRBV2, the J gene TRBJ1-1; D perhaps matches TRBD1 (6 bases). V lost 8 bases, J lost 4 bases, and 14 bases lay in between. The germline V gene encodes CDR1 SNHLY and CDR2 FYNNEI. There are 13 residues in the CDR3. Here the CDR3 reads CASGNRAGTEAFF. The CDR3 DNA reads as TGTGCCAGCGGAAACAGGGCGGGCACTGAAGCTTTCTTT.

This clonotype has ten or more counts. This chain links TRBV29-1 with TRBJ2-1, with TRBD2 identical over 9 bases. V lost 4 bases, J lost 7 bases, and 11 bases stayed unmatched. This CDR3 region has 15 residues. Germline V gene sequence: CDR1 SQVTM, CDR2 ANQGSEA. This CDR3 reads CSVVRISGSRNEQFF. The CDR3, as DNA: TGCAGCGTTGTAAGGATTAGCGGGAGTCGGAATGAGCAGTTCTTC.